Listed here are 17 T cell receptor beta chains from one sample, sequenced in a study of monozygotic twins with inflammatory bowel disease. TCRdb re-called the 5' RACE reads; every CDR3 protein appears as one record, without DNA. This listing includes around 380,000 distinct CDR3 sequences. Sequences were obtained from blood. Receptors originate from a human donor with ulcerative colitis or Crohn's disease, or a healthy co-twin of an affected twin (not recorded which).

This rearrangement joins TRBV6-1 to TRBJ2-7; no DNA is available, so the TRBD1 call from TCRdb remains unchecked. Per the germline V gene, CDR1 is MNHNS and CDR2 is SASEGT. The CDR3 extends over 14 amino acids. CDR3 sequence: CASSRVAPAGEQYF.

The CDR3 here is CASSQVAREDYEQYF. The chain is built from TRBV4-1 and TRBJ2-7; checking the TCRdb D call of TRBD1 is not possible without DNA. CDR1 and CDR2 from the germline V gene are MGHRA and YSYEKL. CDR3 size: 15 residues.

V is TRBV2 and J is TRBJ2-1; TCRdb proposes TRBD1, but this gene call is untestable without DNA. The CDR3 runs to 16 residues. The germline gives CDR1 SNHLY, CDR2 FYNNEI. CDR3 amino acids: CASRIAARVRPNEQFF.

This chain uses TRBV20-1 with TRBJ2-7; the TCRdb D gene call, TRBD1, has no DNA to confirm it. Looked up from germline, CDR1 is DFQATT and CDR2 is SNEGSKA (reference sequence). The CDR3 has 13 amino acids. The CDR3: CSGRGPPSQEQYF.

The chain uses TRBV20-1 and TRBJ2-7; TCRdb's assignment of TRBD2 cannot be checked, as there is no DNA. Germline V gene data show CDR1 as DFQATT and CDR2 as SNEGSKA (reference sequence). The length of the CDR3 is 13 residues. CDR3 region: CSAREKPGLAGYF.

V is TRBV6-2 or TRBV6-3 and J is TRBJ2-7; TCRdb's assignment of TRBD1 cannot be checked, as there is no DNA. Germline CDR1 MNHEY, CDR2 SVGEGT. The length of the CDR3 is 18 residues. The CDR3 reads CASSYSPLLDRVTYEQYF.

V usage is TRBV24-1 and J usage is TRBJ2-7; TCRdb proposes TRBD1, but this gene call is untestable without DNA. CDR1 is KGHDR, CDR2 SFDVKD, per germline. The CDR3 is made up of 15 amino acids. The CDR3: CATSEAQGQPCEQYF.

This chain joins TRBV24-1 and TRBJ2-7; TCRdb proposes TRBD1, but this gene call is untestable without DNA. Per germline, CDR1 KGHDR and CDR2 SFDVKD. CDR3 size: 17 residues. CDR3 sequence: CATSERDRDKFPYEQYF.

The chain couples TRBV14 to TRBJ2-1; the D call of TRBD2 rests on TCRdb alone, since no DNA is present to check it. Germline-derived CDR1 and CDR2 are SGHDN and FVKESK. There are 14 residues in the CDR3. CDR3 loop: CASSPVGGSNEQFF.

The J gene is TRBJ1-1, the V gene TRBV5-1; TCRdb selects TRBD1, and the lack of DNA leaves this call unchecked. The CDR3 is 14 residues long. In germline, CDR1 is SGHRS, CDR2 YFSETQ. The CDR3 reads CASSFASRKAEAFF.

V and J are TRBV5-5 and TRBJ2-7; TCRdb names TRBD1, which stays unverified in the absence of DNA. The germline CDR1 and CDR2 sequences are SGHKS and YYEKEE (reference sequence). CDR3 size: 15 residues. Here the CDR3 reads CASSLGFQGSYEQYF.

The genes are TRBV6-1 and TRBJ2-7; TCRdb proposes TRBD1, but this gene call is untestable without DNA. The CDR3 contains 16 residues. Germline values: CDR1 MNHNS, CDR2 SASEGT. CDR3 amino acids: CASSNSDRGRLNEQYF.

V is TRBV20-1 and J is TRBJ2-1; with no DNA, the TCRdb D assignment of TRBD2 cannot be verified. From germline, CDR1 is DFQATT and CDR2 SNEGSKA (reference sequence). The length of the CDR3 is 14 residues. Here the CDR3 reads CSATASSGRFEQFF.

V gene TRBV14 combines with J gene TRBJ2-1; TCRdb's assignment of TRBD1 cannot be checked, as there is no DNA. The CDR3 length is 15 residues. The V gene's germline CDR1 is SGHDN and CDR2 FVKESK. The CDR3 protein is CASSPAGTAYNEQFF.

The chain carries TRBV4-1 and TRBJ1-2; TCRdb's D gene call, TRBD1, goes unchecked for lack of DNA. From germline, CDR1 is MGHRA and CDR2 YSYEKL. This CDR3 has 16 residues. The CDR3 protein is CASSQGAMGTNYGYTF.

The V call is TRBV5-1, the J call TRBJ2-6; the TRBD1 assignment by TCRdb is unverifiable without DNA. The CDR3 is 21 amino acids. The germline CDR1 and CDR2 sequences are SGHRS and YFSETQ. CDR3 residues: CASSQGTGGVGLASGANVLTF.

The V gene is TRBV20-1, the J gene TRBJ2-1. Germline V CDR1 and CDR2: DFQATT, SNEGSKA (reference sequence). The CDR3 extends over 13 amino acids. CDR3 residues: CSAREQYYNEQFF.